Listed below are T cell receptor beta chains from one sample, sequenced in a study of post-analysis software for immune sequencing data. From the PCR reads, TCRdb called clonotypes with MiXCR, one entry per CDR3 protein. The table shows roughly 600,000 distinct CDR3 sequences, with about 40% occurring only once. The source material was blood. The receptors originated from a girl aged 5-17 years with multiple sclerosis. The CDR3 runs from the conserved cysteine through the conserved F or W. A D gene is named only where the DNA matches it firmly. Where a row states a size, it is once, few, many or the class of an expanded clone; other rows omit it.

>.|TRBV20-1|TRBJ2-3|.|14
CSARDVASTDTQYF
TGCAGTGCTAGAGATGTGGCTAGCACAGATACGCAGTATTTT
>TRBD2|TRBV6-1|TRBJ2-2|.|17
CASSGLAGGRNTGELFF
TGTGCCAGCAGTGGACTAGCGGGAGGGAGGAACACCGGGGAGCTGTTTTTT
>TRBD1|TRBV5-1|TRBJ2-7|.|13
CASSKDRGYEQYF
TGCGCCAGCAGCAAGGACAGGGGATACGAGCAGTACTTC
>.|TRBV5-6|TRBJ1-5|few|15
CASSLGSFGNQPQHF
TGTGCCAGCAGCTTGGGGAGTTTCGGCAATCAGCCCCAGCATTTT
>.|TRBV5-1|TRBJ2-7|.|14
CASSSPDGGYEQYF
TGCGCCAGCAGCTCCCCCGATGGGGGCTACGAGCAGTACTTC
>TRBD1|TRBV7-2|TRBJ2-7|few|12
CASSSAGGEQYF
TGTGCCAGCAGCTCAGCAGGGGGCGAGCAGTACTTC
>.|TRBV20-1|TRBJ2-1|few|17
CSARPVRLVGSYNEQFF
TGCAGTGCTAGGCCGGTCCGACTAGTGGGATCCTACAATGAGCAGTTCTTC
>.|TRBV7-9|TRBJ1-2|.|13
CASTSGGKDGYTF
TGTGCCAGCACCTCGGGGGGGAAGGATGGCTACACCTTC
>.|TRBV7-9|TRBJ1-1|.|14
CASSLAVLNTEAFF
TGTGCCAGCAGCTTAGCAGTGTTGAACACTGAAGCTTTCTTT
>.|TRBV3-1|TRBJ1-1|.|13
CASSLEDRTEAFF
TGTGCCAGCAGCCTAGAGGACCGGACTGAAGCTTTCTTT
>TRBD2|TRBV4-1|TRBJ2-4|few|17
CASSRQPLTSGKNIQYF
TGCGCCAGCAGCCGCCAACCCCTTACTAGCGGCAAAAACATTCAGTACTTC
>.|TRBV10-3|TRBJ1-2|.|12
CAISPHIGGYTF
TGTGCCATCAGTCCCCACATCGGGGGCTACACCTTC
>TRBD1|TRBV2|TRBJ2-1|.|16
CASSEAGTGLYNEQFF
TGTGCCAGCAGTGAAGCGGGGACAGGGCTCTACAATGAGCAGTTCTTC
>TRBD2|TRBV3-1|TRBJ2-1|.|14
CASTQGTSETEQFF
TGTGCCAGCACCCAGGGGACTAGCGAAACCGAGCAGTTCTTC
>.|TRBV7-9|TRBJ2-7|.|15
CASSPLGSQWGEQYF
TGTGCCAGCAGCCCCCTTGGGTCCCAGTGGGGCGAGCAGTACTTC
>TRBD2|TRBV5-1|TRBJ2-7|.|14
CASSQQRGSNEQYF
TGCGCCAGCAGCCAGCAGCGGGGGAGCAACGAGCAGTACTTC